Following are 8 T cell receptor beta chains from one sample sequenced in a study of graft-versus-host responses after intestinal transplantation. Here immunoSEQ multiplex PCR was the method, and the copy in TCRdb shows in-frame clones only, minus some. The profile covers over 15,000 clones, with about 34% appearing a single time and under 4.5% taken by the ten largest. Sequenced here: alloreactive CD4+ T cells from a mixed lymphocyte reaction culture, sampled before intestinal transplant. Subset meaning: CFSE-low proliferating T cells sorted from roughly six-day pre-transplant mixed lymphocyte reaction (GvH or HvG direction). Receptor source: a human patient who received an intestinal transplant.

This clone was detected a few times. The chain couples TRBV14 to TRBJ2-3; 13 positions agree with TRBD2. Germline V lookup: CDR1 SGHDN, CDR2 FVKESK. This CDR3 has 18 amino acids. The V and J ends lost 1 base and 2 bases, in that order; junction bases with no gene match: 6. The CDR3 coding sequence is TGTGCCAGCAGCCAAGTCACTAGCGGGGGGGCGATCACAGATACGCAGTATTTT. Amino acid sequence: CASSQVTSGGAITDTQYF.

J is TRBJ2-5 and V is TRBV6-1; D is unclear. The CDR3 is 14 amino acids. CDR1 and CDR2 from the germline V gene are MNHNS and SASEGT. Trimming removed 5 bases at V and 2 bases at J, with 12 bases between. CDR3 DNA: TGTGCCAGCAGTAGCTTTCCCAATCAAGAGACCCAGTACTTC. Translated: CASSSFPNQETQYF.

For this clone: Other nucleotide sequences from this sample produce the same CDR3. The rearrangement joins TRBV28 to TRBJ2-7, with TRBD2 matching over 9 bases. The CDR3 is 12 amino acids. In germline, CDR1 is MDHEN, CDR2 SYDVKM. CDR3 DNA sequence: TGTGCTAGCGGGGGTCTCTACTACGAGCAGTACTTC. Translating gives CASGGLYYEQYF.

The V gene is TRBV11-2, the J gene TRBJ2-3; unclear D gene. Looked up from germline, CDR1 is SGHAT and CDR2 is FQNNGV. Trimming took off 6 bases at V and 0 bases at J, with 19 bases between the two ends. The CDR3 runs 17 residues. The CDR3 here is CASSPLRSRPSTDTQYF. CDR3 DNA: TGTGCCAGCAGTCCACTTAGAAGCAGACCTAGCACAGATACGCAGTATTTT.

V and J are TRBV21-1 and TRBJ2-7; the table's D call, TRBD1, has no DNA check behind it. TRBV21-1 is a recognized pseudogene. This CDR3 region has 16 residues. The CDR3 sequence: CARDRGDGRLSYEQYF. The CDR3 DNA sequence: TGTGCCAGGGACAGGGGAGACGGGAGGCTGTCCTACGAGCAGTACTTC.

This clone was seen a handful of times. The junction departs from the called germline gene at one end, perhaps through a read error. This sequence joins TRBV4-1 and TRBJ1-5; D gene unclear. The CDR3 consists of 13 residues. Germline CDR1 is MGHRA and CDR2 is YSYEKL. CDR3 nucleotides: TGTGCCAGCAGCCCGACGGTCGGGCAGCCCCAGCATTTT. Its protein product is CASSPTVGQPQHF.

This chain's CDR3 is CASSTGGVGYEQYF. CDR3 DNA: TGTGCCAGCAGTACCGGCGGGGTTGGCTACGAGCAGTACTTC. This sequence joins TRBV28 and TRBJ2-7, with D perhaps TRBD2 (6 bases). V lost 5 bases, J lost 3 bases, and 14 bases lay in between. The V gene's germline CDR1 is MDHEN and CDR2 SYDVKM. The CDR3 sequence is 14 residues long.

The chain is built from TRBV19 and TRBJ1-1; D uncertain. The CDR3 contains 12 residues. CDR1 and CDR2 (germline): LNHDA, SQIVND (reference sequence). V shed 8 bases and J shed 1 base, with 8 bases lying between them. For the CDR3, the DNA is TGTGCCAGTCGCACTTGGAACACTGAAGCTTTCTTT. Translated: CASRTWNTEAFF.